The 32 T cell receptor beta chains below were found in one sample sequenced in a study of T cell clonality in common variable immunodeficiency. These receptors have no known antigen. Whole-study findings and limits: Common variable immunodeficiency TCR beta sequences reportedly had fewer deletions and N-nucleotide insertions.

The assay was immunoSEQ multiplex PCR, and TCRdb's table has in-frame clones only and misses some. The sample yields about 23,000 clones, without any singletons. The sequencing sample was made of peripheral blood mononuclear cells. The origin of the receptors is a human donor with common variable immunodeficiency.

This clone was counted many times. The DNA ends 3 residues before the CDR3 does, and the rest of the CDR3 is filled in from the germline J gene. The chain recombines TRBV28 with TRBJ2-7, with TRBD1 matching over 9 bases. The trim removed 7 bases at V and 6 bases at J, leaving 13 bases unmatched. Germline loops: CDR1 MDHEN, CDR2 SYDVKM. This CDR3 contains 15 residues. CDR3 DNA, as far as it was read: TGTGCCAGCACGCCGGGGACGACAGGGGGTTTCGAG. Translating gives CASTPGTTGGFE. The whole CDR3 sequence reads CASTPGTTGGFEQYF.

This clone was counted a few times. This CDR3 reads CASSSGGARTGELFF. The sequenced part of the CDR3 DNA is TGTGCCAGCAGCTCCGGGGGGGCGAGAACCGGGGAG. This sequence joins TRBV7-6 and TRBJ2-2; TRBD2 aligns across 8 bases. The CDR3 extends 3 residues past the end of the read, so its final part is completed from the germline J gene. The J segment lost 5 bases and the V segment lost 4 bases, leaving 6 bases of the junction unmatched. Germline V gene sequence: CDR1 SGHVS, CDR2 FNYEAQ. There are 15 residues in the CDR3.

About this clone: The read stops 3 residues short of the end of the CDR3; the missing end is completed from the germline J gene. This rearrangement joins TRBV18 to TRBJ2-7; 9 bases line up with TRBD1. V shed 3 bases, J shed 1 base, and the junction held 7 bases outside the gene matches. CDR3 length equals 16 residues. CDR1 and CDR2 from the germline V gene are KGHSH and LQKENI. CDR3 bases read: TGTGCCAGCTCACCGTCCGGGACAGGGATATCCTACGAG. Protein sequence: CASSPSGTGISYE. The entire CDR3 protein is CASSPSGTGISYEQYF.

Comment on this clone: Sequencing ends 3 residues short of the CDR3 end; the germline J gene provides the rest. This rearrangement joins TRBV5-1 to TRBJ1-3, with D unresolved. Trimming took off 2 bases at V and 1 base at J, with 7 bases between the two ends. CDR1 and CDR2 from the germline V gene are SGHRS and YFSETQ. The CDR3 has 14 amino acids. Incomplete CDR3 DNA: TGCGCCAGCAGCTTCGAGGGTTCTGGAAACACC. Its translation is CASSFEGSGNT. In full, the CDR3 reads CASSFEGSGNTIYF. The whole variable domain, filled in from reference TRBV5-1 and TRBJ1-3, reads KAGVTQTPRYLIKTRGQQVTLSCSPISGHRSVSWYQQTPGQGLQFLFEYFSETQRNKGNFPGRFSGRQFSNSRSEMNVSTLELGDSALYLCASSFEGSGNTIYFGEGSWLTVV.

As for this clone: With the read ending 3 residues before the CDR3 end, the germline J gene is used to fill in that end. The gene calls are TRBV7-8 and TRBJ1-5, with 9 bases that match TRBD1. The CDR3 has 15 amino acids. The V gene end was trimmed by 4 bases and the J gene end by 6 bases; junction bases not matched to a gene: 7. CDR1 is SGHVS, CDR2 FQNEAQ, per germline. CDR3 sequence reads: CASSWAWDRVQPQHF. The DNA read from the CDR3 is TGTGCCAGCAGCTGGGCGTGGGACAGGGTTCAGCCC.

This clone was counted between two and nine times. The read finishes 3 residues shy of the CDR3 end, and the germline J gene is used to complete it. This chain links TRBV5-1 with TRBJ1-4; D possibly corresponds to TRBD1 (6 bases). This CDR3 is built from 14 residues. Germline-derived CDR1 and CDR2 are SGHRS and YFSETQ. V was shortened by 7 bases and J by 0 bases, with 10 bases between the two germline ends. CDR3 sequence reads: CASGPGATNEKLFF. CDR3 DNA (partial): TGCGCCAGCGGTCCAGGGGCAACTAATGAAAAA.

In this sample, this clone turned up a few times. Read coverage stops 3 residues before the CDR3 terminus; the germline J gene supplies the remainder. J is TRBJ1-6 and V is TRBV19; a possible D gene is TRBD1 (6 bases). The V and J ends lost 3 bases and 8 bases respectively, with 11 bases between them. This CDR3 has 14 residues. The V gene's germline CDR1 is LNHDA and CDR2 SQIVND (reference sequence). CDR3 residues: CASSIVQGDSPLHF. Partial CDR3 DNA: TGTGCCAGTAGTATCGTACAGGGAGATTCACCC.

This clone has only a few counts. From the germline J gene comes the end of the CDR3, since the read stops 3 residues before it. This rearrangement joins TRBV7-2 to TRBJ2-2, with D hard to call. The length of the CDR3 is 14 residues. The V end lost 0 bases, the J end lost 5 bases, and 7 bases lay between the germline ends. CDR1 and CDR2 from the germline V gene are SGHTA and FQGNSA. The CDR3 DNA, read in part, is TGTGCCAGCAGCTTAGCGGGCCCGACCGGGGAG. This sequence encodes CASSLAGPTGE. In full, the CDR3 reads CASSLAGPTGELFF.

Only a few counts were recorded for this clone. The CDR3 end is not reached by the read, which stops 3 residues before it; the germline J gene fills it in. V is TRBV19 and J is TRBJ1-2, with D possibly matching TRBD1 (6 bases). In germline, CDR1 is LNHDA, CDR2 SQIVND (reference sequence). CDR3 length: 13 amino acids. The V end lost 7 bases, the J end lost 7 bases, and 16 bases lay between the germline ends. The DNA read from the CDR3 is TGTGCCAGTAATGATTTGGGGGGGGCTGGC. Its translation is CASNDLGGAG. In full, the CDR3 reads CASNDLGGAGYTF.

Of note for this clone: With the read ending 3 residues before the CDR3 end, the germline J gene is used to fill in that end. The chain uses TRBV2 and TRBJ2-3; 8 bases match TRBD2. Germline V lookup: CDR1 SNHLY, CDR2 FYNNEI. The CDR3 extends over 15 amino acids. Losses at the gene ends were 4 bases for V and 7 bases for J; bases not matched to a gene: 10. CDR3 DNA (partial): TGTGCCAGCAGTGGTCGGGGGGGGCGCGTTAATACG. Its translation is CASSGRGGRVNT. The CDR3, in full, reads CASSGRGGRVNTQYF.

On this clone: The sequenced fragment ends 3 residues before the CDR3 boundary, so the rest is inferred from the germline J gene. The chain employs TRBV7-2 and TRBJ1-1; tentative D call: TRBD1 (5 bases). The CDR3 loop spans 15 amino acids. From germline, CDR1 is SGHTA and CDR2 FQGNSA. The chain's CDR3 is CASSFPDRDSMPAFF. The sequenced part of the CDR3 DNA is TGTGCCAGCAGCTTCCCCGATCGGGACTCAATGCCA.

This clone was seen many times. The DNA ends 3 residues before the CDR3 does, and the rest of the CDR3 is filled in from the germline J gene. This chain connects TRBV19 to TRBJ2-3; D perhaps matches TRBD2 (6 bases). Looked up from germline, CDR1 is LNHDA and CDR2 is SQIVND (reference sequence). V gave up 3 bases and J gave up 2 bases, with 15 bases separating them. This CDR3 is 16 amino acids long. This CDR3 reads CASSIGAGSYTDTQYF. The sequenced part of the CDR3 DNA is TGTGCCAGTAGTATCGGAGCGGGTTCCTACACAGATACG.

This clone was observed a few times. The read comes to an end 3 residues before the CDR3 does, leaving the germline J gene to fill in the end. The gene calls are TRBV2 and TRBJ2-5, with 10 bases matching TRBD2. Germline V gene data show CDR1 as SNHLY and CDR2 as FYNNEI. V was clipped by 8 bases and J by 4 bases; unmatched bases: 22. The length of the CDR3 is 19 residues. The CDR3 region is CASHRWGGLAGAGGETQYF. The CDR3 bases that were read are TGTGCCAGCCACAGATGGGGCGGGCTAGCGGGAGCCGGAGGAGAGACC.

This clone turned up a few times. The sequence runs out 3 residues before the end of the CDR3; the remainder is reconstructed from the germline J gene. The chain has TRBV2 and TRBJ2-2; 8 nucleotides align to TRBD1. Germline loops: CDR1 SNHLY, CDR2 FYNNEI. This CDR3 region has 16 residues. V gave up 6 bases and J gave up 0 bases; unmatched junction bases: 6. Partial CDR3 DNA: TGTGCCAGCAGCAACGACAGGGGATCGAACACCGGGGAG. Its translation: CASSNDRGSNTGE. The whole CDR3 reads CASSNDRGSNTGELFF.

This clone was detected ten times or more. The read comes to an end 3 residues before the CDR3 does, leaving the germline J gene to fill in the end. The rearrangement joins TRBV19 to TRBJ1-1, with 12 bases lining up with TRBD1. The V gene end was trimmed by 4 bases and the J gene end by 4 bases; junction bases not matched to a gene: 4. Germline assignment: CDR1 LNHDA and CDR2 SQIVND (reference sequence). The CDR3 extends over 15 amino acids. This chain's CDR3 is CASSTGDRGLTEAFF. CDR3 DNA, as far as it was read: TGTGCCAGTAGTACCGGGGACAGGGGGCTCACTGAA.

Notes on this clone: The sequence runs out 3 residues before the end of the CDR3; the remainder is reconstructed from the germline J gene. The rearrangement links TRBV6-8 to TRBJ1-1; D is unresolved. CDR3 length equals 13 residues. Germline lookup yields CDR1 MNHGY and CDR2 SAAAGT. V was cut by 8 bases and J by 3 bases, with 13 bases left in between. The CDR3 protein is CASDLPRDTEAFF. Incomplete CDR3 DNA: TGTGCCAGCGACTTACCCCGGGACACTGAA.

This clone was seen many times. The read ends 3 residues before the CDR3 terminus; that terminus is restored from the germline J gene. The gene calls are TRBV3-1 (or the pseudogene TRBV3-2) and TRBJ1-3, with 9 bases matching TRBD1. Germline assignment: CDR1 LGHDT and CDR2 YNNKEL (reference sequence). This CDR3 is 12 amino acids long. V was clipped by 4 bases and J by 8 bases; unmatched bases: 0. CDR3 DNA, as far as it was read: TGTGCCAGCAGCCGACAGGGGGACACC. This codes for CASSRQGDT. The whole CDR3 sequence reads CASSRQGDTIYF.

This clone showed up many times. The CDR3 end lies 3 residues beyond the end of the read and is filled in from the germline J gene. This chain connects TRBV20-1 to TRBJ2-3, with 8 positions matching TRBD2. Germline V CDR1 and CDR2: DFQATT, SNEGSKA (reference sequence). CDR3 length: 15 amino acids. The V and J ends lost 3 bases and 3 bases, in that order; junction bases with no gene match: 8. The part of the CDR3 DNA that was read is TGCAGTGCTAGGCGGACTAGCCATTTAACAGATACG. This sequence encodes CSARRTSHLTDT. The CDR3 in its entirety is CSARRTSHLTDTQYF.

This clone appeared many times. The DNA ends 3 residues before the CDR3 does, and the rest of the CDR3 is filled in from the germline J gene. The chain employs TRBV5-6 and TRBJ2-4, with D perhaps TRBD1 (5 bases). Germline-derived CDR1 and CDR2 are SGHDT and YYEEEE. V gave up 3 bases and J gave up 7 bases, with 8 bases separating them. The CDR3 runs to 12 residues. The DNA read from the CDR3 is TGTGCCAGCAGCTCGACAGTTAACATT. The encoded protein is CASSSTVNI. The whole CDR3 protein reads CASSSTVNIQYF.

This clone was counted only a few times. Sequencing ends 3 residues short of the CDR3 end; the germline J gene provides the rest. The rearrangement joins TRBV7-9 to TRBJ1-6; 9 bases match TRBD1. The CDR3 is 14 residues long. The trim removed 5 bases at V and 10 bases at J, leaving 6 bases unmatched. Germline V gene lookup returns CDR1 SEHNR and CDR2 FQNEAQ (reference sequence). CDR3 residues: CASSLGQGWSPLHF. The part of the CDR3 DNA that was read is TGTGCCAGCAGCCTGGGACAGGGATGGTCACCC.

Regarding this clone: From the germline J gene comes the end of the CDR3, since the read stops 3 residues before it. The V call is TRBV18, the J call TRBJ1-6; 7 positions match TRBD1. Unmatched junction bases numbered 9, after V lost 3 bases and J lost 7 bases. This CDR3 has 16 amino acids. CDR1 is KGHSH and CDR2 is LQKENI in the germline V gene. The CDR3: CASSPLGGAGNSPLHF. CDR3 DNA (partial): TGTGCCAGCTCACCGTTAGGGGGCGCGGGGAATTCACCC.

To note about this clone: Sequencing ends 3 residues short of the CDR3 end; the germline J gene provides the rest. V and J are TRBV19 and TRBJ2-2, with D maybe TRBD2 (5 bases). This CDR3 has 15 residues. CDR1 is LNHDA and CDR2 is SQIVND in the germline V gene (reference sequence). The V end was cut by 8 bases, the J end by 0 bases, with 13 bases between. The CDR3 DNA, read in part, is TGTGCCAGTGGACTTCAGGCTGCGAACACCGGGGAG. This encodes CASGLQAANTGE. The whole CDR3 sequence is CASGLQAANTGELFF.

In regard to this clone: The read stops 3 residues short of the end of the CDR3; the missing end is completed from the germline J gene. The rearrangement links TRBV19 to TRBJ1-1; 9 nucleotides agree with TRBD1. CDR1 is LNHDA, CDR2 SQIVND, per germline (reference sequence). The CDR3 runs 16 residues. V was clipped by 6 bases and J by 1 base; unmatched bases: 9. CDR3 amino acids: CASRTDRGGRNTEAFF. The DNA read from the CDR3 is TGTGCCAGTAGAACGGACAGGGGAGGAAGGAACACTGAA.

A word on this clone: The CDR3 is cut off 3 residues early in the read; its end comes from the germline J gene. This rearrangement joins TRBV30 to TRBJ1-2, with 7 bases aligning to TRBD1. V lost 1 base to trimming and J lost 7 bases; unmatched junction nucleotides: 0. The CDR3 contains 11 residues. Germline CDR1 reads GTSNPN; CDR2 reads SVGIG (reference sequence). Partial CDR3 DNA: TGTGCCTGGAGTGAGGGGGCTGGC. Encoded protein: CAWSEGAG. The whole CDR3 protein is CAWSEGAGYTF.

This clone was counted many times. The CDR3 region is CAWSAQQVGEAFF. The sequenced CDR3 bases are TGTGCCTGGAGTGCACAGCAGGTAGGGGAA. The rearrangement joins TRBV30 to TRBJ1-1; D gene ambiguous. The CDR3 is cut off 3 residues early in the read; its end comes from the germline J gene. Germline V gene sequence: CDR1 GTSNPN, CDR2 SVGIG (reference sequence). The CDR3 contains 13 residues.

Many counts were recorded for this clone. The read gets to within 3 residues of the CDR3 end, and the germline J gene fills in the rest. J is TRBJ2-5 and V is TRBV29-1; D might be TRBD2 (5 bases). This CDR3 has 11 residues. CDR1 is SQVTM, CDR2 ANQGSEA, per germline. Trimming removed 7 bases from V and 4 bases from J, with 10 bases in between. The DNA read from the CDR3 is TGCAGCGCATTGAGGGTAGAGACC. It specifies CSALRVET. The full CDR3 is CSALRVETQYF.

In its sample, this clone was seen many times. The read terminates 3 residues before the CDR3 end, so the remaining end is supplied by the germline J gene. The rearrangement links TRBV20-1 to TRBJ2-7; 7 bases map to TRBD1. Trimming took 4 bases from V and 4 from J; bases not matched to a gene: 1. Germline V gene data show CDR1 as DFQATT and CDR2 as SNEGSKA (reference sequence). The CDR3 consists of 11 residues. The CDR3 is CSANRGYEQYF. Incomplete CDR3 DNA: TGCAGTGCTAACAGGGGATACGAG.

The table lists this clone with a few counts. Coverage ceases 3 residues before the CDR3 finishes, and the germline J gene fills in the end. The genes are TRBV29-1 and TRBJ2-1; 10 nucleotides line up with TRBD2. The CDR3 has 14 residues. V was clipped by 7 bases and J by 4 bases; unmatched bases: 7. Looked up from germline, CDR1 is SQVTM and CDR2 is ANQGSEA. The CDR3 region is CSDPGTSEYNEQFF. The CDR3 DNA, read in part, is TGCAGCGACCCCGGGACTAGCGAGTACAATGAG.

This clone came up a few times. The read gets to within 3 residues of the CDR3 end, and the germline J gene fills in the rest. V is TRBV18 and J is TRBJ1-3; tentatively, D is TRBD1 (6 bases). Per the germline V gene, CDR1 is KGHSH and CDR2 is LQKENI. Between the trimmed V and J ends, which lost 2 bases and 4 bases, there was a span of 15 bases. The CDR3 consists of 16 residues. The CDR3 sequence: CASSPKGGQIGNTIYF. CDR3 DNA, as far as it was read: TGTGCCAGCTCACCAAAGGGAGGACAGATCGGAAACACC.

Of note for this clone: The read ends 3 residues shy of where the CDR3 ends; the end is completed using the germline J gene. The chain combines TRBV6-2 or TRBV6-3 with TRBJ1-5; 8 positions agree with TRBD1. J lost 7 bases, V lost 6 bases, and 8 bases had no gene match. CDR1 is MNHEY, CDR2 SVGEGT, per germline. The CDR3 has 14 amino acids. The CDR3 is CASRIGQGGQPQHF. The DNA read from the CDR3 is TGTGCCAGCAGGATAGGACAGGGTGGCCAGCCC.

This clone has at least ten counts. Mismatch with germline at one junction end may stem from a read error. The sequenced part of the CDR3 DNA is TGTGCTAGCAGCCAAGCCCCAGGCGAAAAGACC. This encodes CASSQAPGEKT. The whole CDR3 protein reads CASSQAPGEKTQYF. The V call is TRBV7-7, the J call TRBJ2-5; no reliable D call. The DNA ends 3 residues before the CDR3 does, and the rest of the CDR3 is filled in from the germline J gene. CDR1 is SSHAT, CDR2 FNYEAQ, per germline (reference sequence). The CDR3 runs 14 residues.

This clone was observed at least ten times. Sequencing ends 3 residues short of the CDR3 end; the germline J gene provides the rest. The V call is TRBV18, the J call TRBJ2-3; D is undetermined. This CDR3 has 13 residues. Germline V gene data show CDR1 as KGHSH and CDR2 as LQKENI. V was pared by 3 bases and J by 4 bases, with 8 bases between. Here the CDR3 reads CASSPAAPDTQYF. The sequenced CDR3 bases are TGTGCCAGCTCACCGGCGGCTCCAGATACG.